The 28 T cell receptor beta chains presented below share a single source sample, sequenced in a study of neurological immune-mediated disorders. TCRdb independently ran MiXCR on the 5' RACE reads; one entry per CDR3 protein. This sample has about 62,000 distinct CDR3 sequences, with around 3.8% found just once. Sequenced material: PBMCs. The receptors were sampled from a woman aged 50 to 65 with multiple sclerosis.

This clonotype has ten or more counts. The chain uses TRBV20-1 and TRBJ2-7; 9 bases align to TRBD2. V dropped 3 bases and J dropped 2; count of bases not matched to a gene: 5. The V gene's germline CDR1 is DFQATT and CDR2 SNEGSKA (reference sequence). The CDR3 contains 14 residues. The DNA of the CDR3 is TGCAGTGCTAGGGTAGCGGGAGAGGCCTACGAGCAGTACTTC. It is translated as CSARVAGEAYEQYF.

This clonotype was picked up many times. The chain carries TRBV7-6 and TRBJ2-7; 7 positions agree with TRBD2. This CDR3 is 14 amino acids long. CDR1 and CDR2 (germline): SGHVS, FNYEAQ. J was trimmed by 0 bases and V by 1 base; bases with no gene match: 0. This chain's CDR3 is CASSLGTSSYEQYF. DNA of the CDR3: TGTGCCAGCAGCTTAGGGACTAGCTCCTACGAGCAGTACTTC.

The sample holds many counts of this clonotype. The chain has TRBV6-2 or TRBV6-3 and TRBJ1-1, with TRBD1 matching over 7 bases. This CDR3 contains 12 residues. The V gene's germline CDR1 is MNHEY and CDR2 SVGEGT. With V trimmed by 7 bases and J by 5 bases, 4 bases remained unmatched. CDR3 protein: CASKGQRTEAFF. The CDR3 DNA reads TGTGCCAGCAAGGGACAGCGGACTGAAGCTTTCTTT.

This clonotype was detected many times. V and J are TRBV7-2 and TRBJ2-7; 11 bases line up with TRBD2. This CDR3 is built from 15 residues. The junction had 10 bases not matched to a gene; V was cut back by 5 bases and J by 7 bases. Germline V CDR1 and CDR2: SGHTA, FQGNSA. CDR3 nucleotide sequence: TGTGCCAGCAGCGAAAAACTAGCGGGAGCAAGTGAGCAGTACTTC. This codes for CASSEKLAGASEQYF.

This clonotype was picked up many times. The chain uses TRBV4-3 and TRBJ2-6; D gene uncertain. The CDR3 spans 15 residues. V was trimmed by 3 bases and J by 1 base, leaving 7 bases between them. The germline CDR1 and CDR2 sequences are LGHNA and YSLEER. The chain's CDR3 is CASSQMFSGANVLTF. CDR3 bases: TGCGCCAGCAGCCAGATGTTTTCTGGGGCCAACGTCCTGACTTTC.

This clonotype was counted only a few times. A junction boundary mismatches the germline segment, possibly from a read error. The chain couples TRBV20-1 to TRBJ1-5, with TRBD1 matching over 7 bases. This CDR3 has 15 amino acids. From germline, CDR1 is DFQATT and CDR2 SNEGSKA (reference sequence). The CDR3 DNA follows: TGCAGTGCTCTCCCGGGACAGAATAGCAATCAGCCCCAGAATTTT. It codes for CSALPGQNSNQPQNF.

This clonotype was seen many times. The V and J genes are TRBV12-3 or TRBV12-4 and TRBJ1-1, with D possibly TRBD1 on 5 matching bases. The V end was cut by 6 bases, the J end by 1 base, with 18 bases between. CDR3 size: 16 residues. CDR3 in DNA: TGTGCCAGCAGCCCCTCGTCCCCCGGGGGGAACACTGAAGCTTTCTTT. Encoded protein: CASSPSSPGGNTEAFF.

This clonotype has a handful of counts. With a much larger clone just one base away, this may be a read error. The chain has TRBV7-3 and TRBJ1-4; D uncertain. The germline V gene encodes CDR1 SGHTA and CDR2 FQGTGA. The CDR3 length is 14 residues. V was shortened by 10 bases and J by 0 bases, with 12 bases between the two germline ends. DNA of the CDR3: TGTGCCAATCAAATCGGGACAACTAATGAAAAACTGTTTTTT. Amino acids: CANQIGTTNEKLFF.

This clonotype came up many times. This chain's CDR3 is CSAAGGSGNQPQHF. Written as DNA, the CDR3 is TGCAGTGCGGCAGGGGGCAGTGGCAATCAGCCCCAGCATTTT. This chain joins TRBV20-1 and TRBJ1-5, with 8 bases lining up with TRBD1. V lost 6 bases to trimming and J lost 2 bases; unmatched junction nucleotides: 6. This CDR3 is 14 amino acids long. The germline CDR1 and CDR2 sequences are DFQATT and SNEGSKA (reference sequence).

This clonotype was picked up many times. This chain connects TRBV12-3 or TRBV12-4 to TRBJ2-7, with 11 positions matching TRBD2. The V gene end was trimmed by 4 bases and the J gene end by 2 bases; junction bases not matched to a gene: 4. The length of the CDR3 is 15 residues. Here the CDR3 reads CASSSIAGGPYEQYF. In DNA form, the CDR3 reads TGTGCCAGCAGTTCCATAGCGGGAGGGCCCTACGAGCAGTACTTC.

This clonotype was counted at least ten times. The chain couples TRBV5-1 to TRBJ2-5, with a tentative D call TRBD2 (6 bases). Trimming left V 1 base short and J 1 base short, with 14 bases between. The CDR3 runs to 16 residues. In germline, CDR1 is SGHRS, CDR2 YFSETQ. CDR3 sequence reads: CASSLNGGGIQETQYF. CDR3 sequence (DNA): TGCGCCAGCAGCTTGAATGGCGGAGGGATCCAAGAGACCCAGTACTTC.

The V and J genes are TRBV20-1 and TRBJ1-5, with no clear D. Trimming cost V 2 bases and J 2 bases, with 7 bases left between them. CDR1 and CDR2 (germline): DFQATT, SNEGSKA (reference sequence). The CDR3 contains 13 residues. As DNA, the CDR3 is TGCAGTGCTAGAACAGCAGGCAATCAGCCCCAGCATTTT. It encodes CSARTAGNQPQHF.

This clonotype has a count of ten or more. The rearrangement joins TRBV19 to TRBJ2-7; no clear D gene. The germline gives CDR1 LNHDA, CDR2 SQIVND (reference sequence). The CDR3 is made up of 14 amino acids. Trimming pared 4 bases from V and 6 bases from J, leaving 16 bases between. The CDR3 loop reads CASSNPASMLEQYF. The CDR3, as DNA: TGTGCCAGTAGTAACCCGGCCTCCATGCTCGAGCAGTACTTC.

With regard to this clonotype: The missing conserved phenylalanine or tryptophan at the end of this CDR3 makes a read error likely. This sequence joins TRBV7-8 and TRBJ1-4; TRBD1 agrees at 11 bases. J gave up 8 bases and V 5 bases, and 13 bases lay outside the gene matches. The germline CDR1 and CDR2 sequences are SGHVS and FQNEAQ. There are 17 residues in the CDR3. DNA of the CDR3: TGTGCCAGCAGCCCGGGGACAGGGGGGCTCCAAAAGGAAAAACTGTTTAAT. Residues: CASSPGTGGLQKEKLFN.

The sample holds many counts of this clonotype. This chain connects TRBV5-6 to TRBJ2-7, with 15 bases aligning to TRBD2. Germline lookup yields CDR1 SGHDT and CDR2 YYEEEE. V lost 4 bases, J lost 3 bases, and 2 bases stayed unmatched. There are 15 residues in the CDR3. The CDR3 protein is CASSPGLAGGYEQYF. CDR3 DNA: TGTGCCAGCAGCCCGGGACTAGCGGGAGGCTACGAGCAGTACTTC.

This clonotype was detected ten times or more. This rearrangement joins TRBV15 to TRBJ1-5; D is possibly TRBD1 (6 bases). V was shortened by 1 base and J by 16 bases, with 14 bases between the two germline ends. Germline values: CDR1 LNHNV, CDR2 YYDKDF (reference sequence). This CDR3 is built from 12 residues. The CDR3 bases are TGTGCCACCAGCAGAGGTTCTGGGACAATACATTTT. Residues: CATSRGSGTIHF.

At least ten counts were recorded for this clonotype. This rearrangement joins TRBV5-6 to TRBJ2-2; TRBD2 matches at 13 bases. Germline CDR1 is SGHDT and CDR2 is YYEEEE. The V gene end was trimmed by 3 bases and the J gene end by 4 bases; junction bases not matched to a gene: 6. This CDR3 spans 17 amino acids. Written as DNA, the CDR3 is TGTGCCAGCAGCTCAACACTAGCGGGAGGGATCACCGGGGAGCTGTTTTTT. It encodes CASSSTLAGGITGELFF.

This clonotype was counted at least ten times. The V and J genes are TRBV28 and TRBJ2-1, with no clear D. The V gene lost 5 bases and the J gene lost 0 bases, with 20 bases spanning the gap. The V gene's germline CDR1 is MDHEN and CDR2 SYDVKM. The CDR3 covers 18 residues. The CDR3 nucleotides are TGTGCCAGCAGTGGGCCTCTAGGAATGGAGAGCTCCTACAATGAGCAGTTCTTC. It codes for CASSGPLGMESSYNEQFF.

The table lists this clonotype with many counts. The chain has TRBV7-6 and TRBJ1-2; no firm D call. V was pared by 11 bases and J by 8 bases, with 9 bases between. This CDR3 is built from 9 residues. In germline, CDR1 is SGHVS, CDR2 FNYEAQ. In DNA form, the CDR3 reads TGTGCCGGGCGATTAGGCTACACCTTC. This encodes CAGRLGYTF.

This clonotype came up once. This chain uses TRBV6-4 with TRBJ2-2; D might be TRBD1 (5 bases). CDR3 length: 12 residues. Germline assignment: CDR1 MRHNA and CDR2 SNTAGT. Trimming stripped 6 bases from V and 9 bases from J, with 11 bases between. The CDR3 nucleotides read TGTGCCAGCAGCAACAGGACCCGGGAGCTGTTTTTT. Translation gives CASSNRTRELFF.

This chain links TRBV7-8 with TRBJ1-4; possible D gene TRBD1, 5 bases. Trimming shortened V by 7 bases and J by 3 bases, and 12 bases separated the two germline ends. CDR1 and CDR2 from the germline V gene are SGHVS and FQNEAQ. The CDR3 runs to 14 residues. The CDR3, as DNA: TGTGCCAGCACTCGGGGCAGCTCTAATGAAAAACTGTTTTTT. This codes for CASTRGSSNEKLFF.

This clonotype was counted only a few times. The rearrangement uses TRBV20-1 and TRBJ2-5, with TRBD2 identical over 8 bases. Germline trimming cut 3 bases from V and 5 bases from J; bases unmatched to any gene: 14. Germline V gene lookup returns CDR1 DFQATT and CDR2 SNEGSKA (reference sequence). This CDR3 region has 16 residues. The CDR3 spells CSARDSGTGRGETQYF. CDR3 DNA sequence: TGCAGTGCTAGGGATAGCGGGACGGGAAGAGGCGAGACCCAGTACTTC.

There are many counts of this clonotype. The chain joins TRBV20-1 to TRBJ2-7; 10 bases are a match to TRBD1. This CDR3 contains 16 residues. The germline V gene has CDR1 DFQATT and CDR2 SNEGSKA (reference sequence). V shed 1 base, J shed 5 bases, and the junction held 11 bases outside the gene matches. The CDR3 coding sequence is TGCAGTGCTAGAGTTGGGGACAGGGGATGGAGAAACGAGCAGTACTTC. This gives the protein CSARVGDRGWRNEQYF.

Ten or more counts support this clonotype. J is TRBJ2-1 and V is TRBV24-1; D remains unclear. CDR3 length: 15 amino acids. CDR1 and CDR2 from the germline V gene are KGHDR and SFDVKD. V lost 2 bases, J lost 6 bases, and 13 bases lay in between. CDR3 residues: CATSDSTTWANEQFF. CDR3 sequence (DNA): TGTGCCACCAGTGATTCCACCACGTGGGCCAATGAGCAGTTCTTC.

This clonotype showed up just a few times. This clone may be a read error of a much larger clone one base away. The chain has TRBV29-1 and TRBJ2-7; D perhaps matches TRBD2 (5 bases). The CDR3 extends over 13 amino acids. Germline V gene sequence: CDR1 SQVTM, CDR2 ANQGSEA. Trimming took 6 bases from V and 1 from J, leaving 13 bases between them. The CDR3 loop is CSVVRESSYEQYF. CDR3 nucleotide sequence: TGCAGCGTAGTCCGGGAAAGTTCCTACGAGCAGTACTTC.

The chain combines TRBV11-3 with TRBJ2-2; TRBD1 aligns across 8 bases. This CDR3 contains 16 residues. The junction had 8 bases not matched to a gene; V was cut back by 7 bases and J by 1 base. Germline V gene sequence: CDR1 SGHNT, CDR2 YENEEA. The chain's CDR3 is CASMGAGTGNTGELFF. In DNA form, the CDR3 reads TGTGCCAGCATGGGGGCGGGGACAGGGAACACCGGGGAGCTGTTTTTT.

This clonotype has at least ten counts. This rearrangement joins TRBV10-3 to TRBJ1-5; D gene uncertain. Trimming shortened V by 0 bases and J by 7 bases, and 10 bases separated the two germline ends. Per the germline V gene, CDR1 is ENHRY and CDR2 is SYGVKD. The CDR3 runs to 14 residues. The CDR3 nucleotides are TGTGCCATCAGTGAGTCTTTGGGAGGCCAGCCCCAGCATTTT. Translation: CAISESLGGQPQHF.

This clonotype was picked up many times. This chain connects TRBV20-1 to TRBJ2-2, with 7 bases aligning to TRBD2. From germline, CDR1 is DFQATT and CDR2 SNEGSKA (reference sequence). V lost 2 bases to trimming and J lost 2 bases; unmatched junction nucleotides: 11. This CDR3 is built from 17 residues. DNA for the CDR3: TGCAGTGCTAGATCCCAACCAGGGACTACCAACACCGGGGAGCTGTTTTTT. It yields the protein CSARSQPGTTNTGELFF.